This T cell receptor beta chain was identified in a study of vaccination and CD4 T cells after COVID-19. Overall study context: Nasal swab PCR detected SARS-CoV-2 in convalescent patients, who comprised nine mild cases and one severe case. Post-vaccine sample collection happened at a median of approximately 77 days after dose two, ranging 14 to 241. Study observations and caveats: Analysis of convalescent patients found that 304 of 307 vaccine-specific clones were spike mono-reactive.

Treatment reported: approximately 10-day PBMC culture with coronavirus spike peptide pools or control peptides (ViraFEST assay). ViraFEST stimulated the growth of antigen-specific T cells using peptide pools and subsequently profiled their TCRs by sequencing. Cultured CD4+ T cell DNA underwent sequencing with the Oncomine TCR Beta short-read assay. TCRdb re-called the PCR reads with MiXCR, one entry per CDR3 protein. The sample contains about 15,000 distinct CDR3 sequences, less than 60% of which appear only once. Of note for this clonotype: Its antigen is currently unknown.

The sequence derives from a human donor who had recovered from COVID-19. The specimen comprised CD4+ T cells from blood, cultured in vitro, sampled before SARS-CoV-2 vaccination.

The CDR3 nucleotides read TGTGCCAGCAGTCCCAAATTGAACACCGGGGAGCTGTTTTTT. It translates to CASSPKLNTGELFF. This chain uses TRBV28 with TRBJ2-2, with D unclear. V was cut by 5 bases and J by 1 base, with 8 bases left in between. The CDR3 is made up of 14 amino acids. Germline V gene sequence: CDR1 MDHEN, CDR2 SYDVKM.